This T cell receptor (beta chain) was identified during a study of regulatory T cells in long-lasting Graves disease. This clonotype has ten or more counts. CDR1 is DFQATT and CDR2 is SNEGSKA in the germline V gene (reference sequence). The V gene lost 3 bases and the J gene lost 5 bases, with 10 bases spanning the gap. The CDR3 length is 12 residues. Arm-PCR of CDR3 regions and iRepertoire HTBI primers were used to build TCR beta libraries. From the multiplex PCR reads, TCRdb called clonotypes with MiXCR, one entry per CDR3 protein. The sample consists of more than 450,000 distinct CDR3 sequences, about 16% of them appearing once. Documented time point: newly diagnosed GD, antithyroid drugs for less than 3 months. Generation of the TCR library employed RNA extracted from PBMCs. A further study also used this sample, focusing on T cells in Graves' hyperthyroidism and ophthalmopathy.

This rearrangement joins TRBV20-1 to TRBJ2-5, with D hard to call. Specimen: peripheral blood mononuclear cells (PBMCs), collected at new diagnosis, from a patient treated with antithyroid drugs. This sequence originates from a man aged 40-49 years with Graves disease. The CDR3 bases are TGCAGTGCTAGTGTGGGGTTGGAGACCCAGTACTTC. Its protein is CSASVGLETQYF.